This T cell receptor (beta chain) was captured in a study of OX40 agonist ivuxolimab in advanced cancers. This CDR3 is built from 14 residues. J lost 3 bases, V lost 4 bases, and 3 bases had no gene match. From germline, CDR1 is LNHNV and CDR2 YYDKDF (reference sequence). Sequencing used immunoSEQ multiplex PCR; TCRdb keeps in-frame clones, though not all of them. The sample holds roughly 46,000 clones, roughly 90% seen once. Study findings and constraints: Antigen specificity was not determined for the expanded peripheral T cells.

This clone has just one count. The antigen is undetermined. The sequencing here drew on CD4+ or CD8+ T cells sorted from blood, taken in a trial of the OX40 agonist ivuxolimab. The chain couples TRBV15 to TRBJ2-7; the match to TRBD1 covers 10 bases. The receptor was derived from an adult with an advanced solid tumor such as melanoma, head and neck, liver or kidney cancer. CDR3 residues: CATSIGQGVYEQYF. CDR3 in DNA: TGTGCCACCAGCATCGGACAGGGGGTCTACGAGCAGTACTTC.